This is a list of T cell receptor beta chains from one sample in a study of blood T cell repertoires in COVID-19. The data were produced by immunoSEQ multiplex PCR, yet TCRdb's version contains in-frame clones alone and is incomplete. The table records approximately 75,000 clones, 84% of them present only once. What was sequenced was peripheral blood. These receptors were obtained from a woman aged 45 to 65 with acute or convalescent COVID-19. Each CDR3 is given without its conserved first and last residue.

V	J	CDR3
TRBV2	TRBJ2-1	ASSGPSRVEQF
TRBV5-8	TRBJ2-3	ASSLRRGGLTDTQY
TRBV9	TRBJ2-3	ASSRTGGTDTQY
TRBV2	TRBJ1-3	ASSRDSPTAGNTIY
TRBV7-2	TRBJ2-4	ASSFPSGGVGAKNIQY
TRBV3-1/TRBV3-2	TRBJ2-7	ASSPYLTSGEQY
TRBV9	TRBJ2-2	ASGGQPNPGELF
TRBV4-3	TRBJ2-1	ASSQTSEAYNEQF
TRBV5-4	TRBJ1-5	ASSLEGGPQH
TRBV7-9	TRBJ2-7	ASSLPGGNYEQY
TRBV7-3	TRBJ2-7	ASTLYKPLFEQY
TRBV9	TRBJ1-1	ASSVRDRVTEAF
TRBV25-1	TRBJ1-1	ASSEFAGGAF
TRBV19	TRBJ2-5	ASSISAGGLQETQY
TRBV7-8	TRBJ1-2	ASSPGDREAESYGYT
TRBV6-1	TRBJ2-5	ASSGPGLVHLETQY
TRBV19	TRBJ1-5	ASSTRLGGLGSNQPQH
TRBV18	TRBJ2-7	ASNTQGRTYEQY
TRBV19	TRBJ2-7	ASSPGGTGFHEQY
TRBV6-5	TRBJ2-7	ASSYHRETYEQY
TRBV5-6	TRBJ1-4	ASSQVFAGKLF
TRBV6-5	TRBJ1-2	ASSYMGQGSGYT
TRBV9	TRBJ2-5	ASSVGVSGGSGETQY
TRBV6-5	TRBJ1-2	VTERTGGAGGYT
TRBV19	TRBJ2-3	ASSNQVPLVDTQY
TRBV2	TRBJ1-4	ACDPGGPRGKLF
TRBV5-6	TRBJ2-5	ASSFSTSGSWETQY
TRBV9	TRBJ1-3	ASSESGEGAAGNTIY
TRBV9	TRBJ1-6	ASSVVSGIGSPLH
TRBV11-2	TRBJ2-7	ASSLDHGGEQY
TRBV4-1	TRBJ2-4	ASSLRRLDINMEVAKNIQY
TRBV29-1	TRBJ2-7	SVDGGSTYEQY
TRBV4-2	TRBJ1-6	ASSQGPGVSPNSPLH
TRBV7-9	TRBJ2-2	ASSYYRDTGELF
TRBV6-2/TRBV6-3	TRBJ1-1	ASSQRAGVNTEAF
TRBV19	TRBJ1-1	ASSIDRGPWNTEAF
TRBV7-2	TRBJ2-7	ASSGQRGPYEQY
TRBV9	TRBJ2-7	ASSVATETYEQY
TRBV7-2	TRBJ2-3	ASSAYSGGITDTQY
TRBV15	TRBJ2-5	ATSRSQETQY
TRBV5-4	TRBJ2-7	ASSTTTGVHYEQY
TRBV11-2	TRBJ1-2	ASSSRDNPFYGYT
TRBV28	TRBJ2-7	ASSPPRTYPLGEQY
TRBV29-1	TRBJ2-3	SASPASGGFTDTQY
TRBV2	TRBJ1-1	ASSEAYVTEAF
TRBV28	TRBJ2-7	ASSLGQGSYEQY
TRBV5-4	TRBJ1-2	ASSSTIRTGEDGYT
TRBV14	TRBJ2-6	ASSQLQGSGANVLT
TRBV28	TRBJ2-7	ASSRGLFGAYEQY
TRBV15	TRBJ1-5	ATSRVGARGDQPQH
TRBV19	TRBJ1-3	ASRGTGLLIY